What follows are 32 T cell receptor beta chains derived from one specimen sequenced in a study of OX40 agonist ivuxolimab in advanced cancers. The assay was immunoSEQ multiplex PCR, and TCRdb's table has in-frame clones only and misses some. The sample shows tens of thousands of clones, 83% of them seen only once. Source: CD4+ or CD8+ T cells sorted from blood, taken in a trial of the OX40 agonist ivuxolimab. The receptors were gathered from an adult with an advanced solid tumor such as melanoma, head and neck, liver or kidney cancer.

The J gene is TRBJ1-3, the V gene TRBV7-8, with D unclear. Germline CDR1 reads SGHVS; CDR2 reads FQNEAQ. This CDR3 region has 16 residues. Trimming stripped 1 base from V and 1 base from J, with 11 bases between. This CDR3 is CASSLVGSLSGNTIYF. The CDR3 DNA reads as TGTGCCAGCAGCTTAGTTGGTTCGTTGTCTGGAAACACCATATATTTT.

V is TRBV19 and J is TRBJ2-7; 15 bases fit TRBD2. Germline loops: CDR1 LNHDA, CDR2 SQIVND (reference sequence). The CDR3 is made up of 16 amino acids. The trim removed 8 bases at V and 2 bases at J, leaving 7 bases unmatched. The chain's CDR3 is CASGGLAGGQPYEQYF. The DNA for the CDR3 is TGTGCCAGTGGGGGACTAGCGGGGGGCCAGCCCTACGAGCAGTACTTC.

V is TRBV7-2 and J is TRBJ2-7, with 7 nucleotides matching TRBD1. Germline-derived CDR1 and CDR2 are SGHTA and FQGNSA. This CDR3 comprises 12 residues. J was trimmed by 5 bases and V by 3 bases; bases with no gene match: 1. CDR3: CASSFTGDEQYF. The CDR3 DNA reads as TGTGCCAGCAGCTTTACAGGGGACGAGCAGTACTTC. Looking up the rest from reference TRBV7-2 and TRBJ2-7 gives the full variable domain: GAGVSQSPSNKVTEKGKDVELRCDPISGHTALYWYRQSLGQGLEFLIYFQGNSAPDKSGLPSDRFSAERTGGSVSTLTIQRTQQEDSAVYLCASSFTGDEQYFGPGTRLTVT.

The chain joins TRBV5-1 to TRBJ2-7, with D perhaps TRBD2 (5 bases). Looked up from germline, CDR1 is SGHRS and CDR2 is YFSETQ. V was cut by 1 base and J by 2 bases, with 7 bases left in between. This CDR3 comprises 13 residues. The chain's CDR3 is CASSLSGPYEQYF. The CDR3 coding sequence is TGCGCCAGCAGCTTGAGCGGACCCTACGAGCAGTACTTC.

V and J are TRBV4-1 and TRBJ1-6; 8 bases agree with TRBD1. This CDR3 region has 15 residues. With V trimmed by 1 base and J by 9 bases, 5 bases remained unmatched. Germline CDR1 MGHRA, CDR2 YSYEKL. This CDR3 reads CASSQVQTGVSPLHF. CDR3 DNA sequence: TGCGCCAGCAGCCAAGTCCAGACAGGGGTTTCACCCCTCCACTTT.

The chain employs TRBV5-5 and TRBJ2-7, with a weak D call TRBD1 (6 bases). The CDR3 extends over 15 amino acids. Germline V lookup: CDR1 SGHKS, CDR2 YYEKEE (reference sequence). V lost 2 bases, J lost 0 bases, and 12 bases lay in between. DNA of the CDR3: TGTGCCAGCAGCTTCCACCCGGACAGCTCCTACGAGCAGTACTTC. Amino acid sequence: CASSFHPDSSYEQYF.

The V call is TRBV5-1, the J call TRBJ2-3; unclear D gene. The CDR3 runs 15 residues. The V gene lost 0 bases and the J gene lost 4 bases, with 12 bases spanning the gap. CDR1 is SGHRS and CDR2 is YFSETQ in the germline V gene. DNA of the CDR3: TGCGCCAGCAGCTTGGCGGCCGCGGAAGCAGATACGCAGTATTTT. It specifies CASSLAAAEADTQYF. Full variable domain (rest looked up from reference TRBV5-1 and TRBJ2-3): KAGVTQTPRYLIKTRGQQVTLSCSPISGHRSVSWYQQTPGQGLQFLFEYFSETQRNKGNFPGRFSGRQFSNSRSEMNVSTLELGDSALYLCASSLAAAEADTQYFGPGTRLTVL.

This clone counts as medium-sized. The rearrangement links TRBV30 to TRBJ2-2; D not resolved. Germline V gives CDR1 GTSNPN, CDR2 SVGIG (reference sequence). The CDR3 contains 15 residues. V was clipped by 2 bases and J by 9 bases, with 19 bases between them. CDR3 bases: TGTGCCTGGAGTCCCTACTGGGCCTCCGATCGGGAGCTGTTTTTT. Translating gives CAWSPYWASDRELFF.

The chain is built from TRBV7-3 and TRBJ2-7, with D possibly being TRBD1 (5 bases). The CDR3 totals 13 residues. Trimming pared 2 bases from V and 2 bases from J, leaving 7 bases between. Germline CDR1 reads SGHTA; CDR2 reads FQGTGA. The CDR3 sequence is CASSLDSPYEQYF. The CDR3 DNA is TGTGCCAGCAGCTTAGACAGTCCCTACGAGCAGTACTTC.

The V call is TRBV5-1, the J call TRBJ1-2, with D hard to call. The V gene's germline CDR1 is SGHRS and CDR2 YFSETQ. This CDR3 contains 11 residues. V lost 4 bases to trimming and J lost 8 bases, with 9 bases between them. The DNA of the CDR3 is TGCGCCAGCAGCCTTGGTTTGGGCTACACCTTC. Translated: CASSLGLGYTF.

The V gene is TRBV5-5, the J gene TRBJ1-5; D gene uncertain. The V end was cut by 0 bases, the J end by 8 bases, with 6 bases between. The V gene's germline CDR1 is SGHKS and CDR2 YYEKEE (reference sequence). CDR3 length: 12 amino acids. The CDR3: CASSLGGEPQHF. CDR3 in DNA: TGTGCCAGCAGCTTGGGTGGGGAGCCCCAGCATTTT.

The chain links TRBV6-6 to TRBJ2-5; D gene ambiguous. The germline gives CDR1 MNHNY, CDR2 SVGAGI (reference sequence). Deletions cut 6 bases from V and 3 bases from J, with 14 bases between. The CDR3 loop spans 14 amino acids. CDR3 loop: CASSHSGTEETQYF. The CDR3 bases are TGTGCCAGCAGCCACTCCGGCACCGAAGAGACCCAGTACTTC.

This clone was seen a single time. The chain carries TRBV27 and TRBJ2-3; D is uncertain. The CDR3 runs 11 residues. CDR1 is MNHEY and CDR2 is SMNVEV in the germline V gene (reference sequence). The V end was cut by 3 bases, the J end by 5 bases, with 3 bases between. The DNA for the CDR3 is TGTGCCAGCAGTTTGGGAGATACGCAGTATTTT. Encoded protein: CASSLGDTQYF.

In this sample, this clone turned up once. The V and J genes are TRBV21-1 and TRBJ2-7; TRBD1 is the table's D call, not checked against the DNA. TRBV21-1 is assigned pseudogene status. CDR3 size: 14 residues. CDR3 nucleotide sequence: TGTGCCAGCAGCAAAGATACAGCCTCCTACGAGCAGTACTTC. It translates to CASSKDTASYEQYF.

This clone was detected a few times. The gene calls are TRBV7-8 and TRBJ2-7, with D maybe TRBD1 (6 bases). Germline CDR1 reads SGHVS; CDR2 reads FQNEAQ. This CDR3 comprises 13 residues. V shed 4 bases and J shed 3 bases, with 10 bases lying between them. Here the CDR3 DNA reads TGTGCCAGCAGCTCAGGACAGTACTACGAGCAGTACTTC. Protein product: CASSSGQYYEQYF.

The J gene is TRBJ2-5, the V gene TRBV4-1; TRBD2 is a possible D gene (5 bases). This CDR3 is 15 amino acids long. V shed 3 bases and J shed 2 bases, with 13 bases lying between them. The germline V gene has CDR1 MGHRA and CDR2 YSYEKL. CDR3 amino acids: CASSQLGSEQETQYF. In DNA form, the CDR3 reads TGCGCCAGCAGCCAGTTAGGTAGCGAGCAAGAGACCCAGTACTTC.

The chain has TRBV4-1 and TRBJ1-4; D not resolved. V lost 0 bases to trimming and J lost 8 bases, with 7 bases between them. The V gene's germline CDR1 is MGHRA and CDR2 YSYEKL. The CDR3 is 13 amino acids. The CDR3, as DNA: TGCGCCAGCAGCCAAGAGAGGGAGGAAAAACTGTTTTTT. Protein sequence: CASSQEREEKLFF.

Remarks on this clone: A junction boundary mismatches the germline segment, possibly from a read error. This CDR3 is also generated by other DNA sequences in the sample. The V and J genes are TRBV19 and TRBJ1-3; D uncertain. This CDR3 spans 15 amino acids. Germline-derived CDR1 and CDR2 are LNHDA and SQIVND (reference sequence). This CDR3 reads CASSIAPDSGNTIYF. The CDR3 DNA reads TGTGCCAGCAGTATAGCTCCGGACTCTGGAAACACCATATATTTT.

The rearrangement uses TRBV18 and TRBJ2-7; possibly TRBD1 or TRBD2 for D (5 bases each). Germline values: CDR1 KGHSH, CDR2 LQKENI. V was clipped by 3 bases and J by 2 bases, with 11 bases between them. The CDR3 extends over 14 amino acids. Written as DNA, the CDR3 is TGTGCCAGCTCACCGGGGGTCACCACCTACGAGCAGTACTTC. Translating gives CASSPGVTTYEQYF.

V gene TRBV6-5 combines with J gene TRBJ2-1, with 7 positions matching TRBD1. The CDR3 runs to 14 residues. Germline values: CDR1 MNHEY, CDR2 SVGAGI. V lost 6 bases, J lost 2 bases, and 4 bases stayed unmatched. The CDR3 DNA is TGTGCCAGCAGCACCGGGACAGCCTACAATGAGCAGTTCTTC. It yields the protein CASSTGTAYNEQFF.

The chain is built from TRBV6-5 and TRBJ2-7, with 7 bases matching TRBD1. From germline, CDR1 is MNHEY and CDR2 SVGAGI. This CDR3 is built from 14 residues. The trim removed 2 bases at V and 2 bases at J, leaving 3 bases unmatched. The CDR3 sequence is CASSYGQGAYEQYF. CDR3 bases: TGTGCCAGCAGTTACGGGCAGGGGGCCTACGAGCAGTACTTC.

The chain employs TRBV10-3 and TRBJ1-2; D uncertain. The V gene's germline CDR1 is ENHRY and CDR2 SYGVKD. The CDR3 totals 14 residues. The V end lost 2 bases, the J end lost 5 bases, and 12 bases lay between the germline ends. CDR3 residues: CAISEGEGSYGYTF. The CDR3 nucleotides read TGTGCCATCAGTGAGGGAGAAGGGTCTTATGGCTACACCTTC.

Details on this clone: Because the CDR3 is missing its conserved closing phenylalanine or tryptophan, this is likely a read error. Because the CDR3's place on the DNA is in doubt, the DNA is left out and the CDR3 is given as listed by TCRdb. V usage is TRBV27 and J usage is TRBJ2-6; the table gives TRBD2 as D, unverified against the DNA. The CDR3 length is 8 residues, termini included. CDR1 is MNHEY and CDR2 is SMNVEV in the germline V gene (reference sequence). The CDR3: CASSSLSG.

The rearrangement links TRBV11-3 to TRBJ2-1; the match to TRBD1 covers 7 bases. There are 15 residues in the CDR3. The junction had 6 bases not matched to a gene; V was cut back by 0 bases and J by 7 bases. Looked up from germline, CDR1 is SGHNT and CDR2 is YENEEA. CDR3 sequence (DNA): TGTGCCAGCAGCTTAGATCAGAGACAGGGTAATGAGCAGTTCTTC. Translating gives CASSLDQRQGNEQFF.

In its sample, this clone was seen a few times. V usage is TRBV7-3 and J usage is TRBJ2-1, with TRBD2 identical over 14 bases. Per the germline V gene, CDR1 is SGHTA and CDR2 is FQGTGA. The CDR3 is made up of 17 amino acids. V lost 5 bases, J lost 7 bases, and 10 bases stayed unmatched. The CDR3 loop is CASSTGLAGAPGNEQFF. For the CDR3, the DNA is TGTGCCAGCAGCACGGGACTAGCGGGGGCACCGGGTAATGAGCAGTTCTTC.

The rearrangement links TRBV27 to TRBJ2-1; a possible D gene is TRBD2 (7 bases). In germline, CDR1 is MNHEY, CDR2 SMNVEV (reference sequence). This CDR3 has 14 amino acids. Trimming took 1 base from V and 9 from J, leaving 13 bases between them. The CDR3 DNA reads TGTGCCAGCAGTTTATGGGGGGGGGCAGGTGAGCAGTTCTTC. Its translation: CASSLWGGAGEQFF.

J is TRBJ1-6 and V is TRBV27, with D unresolved. Germline V gene lookup returns CDR1 MNHEY and CDR2 SMNVEV (reference sequence). This CDR3 is 14 amino acids long. The V gene lost 3 bases and the J gene lost 8 bases, with 11 bases spanning the gap. CDR3 protein: CASSLQNFDSPLHF. The CDR3 nucleotides are TGTGCCAGCAGTTTGCAGAATTTCGATTCACCCCTCCACTTT.

The chain recombines TRBV2 with TRBJ1-5; D remains ambiguous. CDR1 and CDR2 (germline): SNHLY, FYNNEI. This CDR3 has 16 residues. Trimming left V 0 bases short and J 4 bases short, with 13 bases between. CDR3 bases: TGTGCCAGCAGTGAAGCCCCATATGCGGAAAATCAGCCCCAGCATTTT. Protein product: CASSEAPYAENQPQHF.

The table lists this clone with a count of one. The chain carries TRBV9 and TRBJ1-1; D gene unclear. Germline V gene sequence: CDR1 SGDLS, CDR2 YYNGEE. Trimming took off 6 bases at V and 5 bases at J, with 20 bases between the two ends. This CDR3 is built from 15 residues. In DNA, the CDR3 is TGTGCCAGCACCCCCCCTTCAGTGGGGAGGACTGAAGCTTTCTTT. It specifies CASTPPSVGRTEAFF.

CDR3 bases: TGCGCCAGCAGCGGACAGGGGTTCACTGAAGCTTTCTTT. Amino acids: CASSGQGFTEAFF. The chain uses TRBV4-1 and TRBJ1-1; 9 bases map to TRBD1. The CDR3 consists of 13 residues. Germline-derived CDR1 and CDR2 are MGHRA and YSYEKL. Trimming at V came to 5 bases and at J to 4 bases, leaving 2 bases not matched to a gene.

This chain links TRBV6-5 with TRBJ1-1; tentative D call: TRBD1 (5 bases). The germline V gene has CDR1 MNHEY and CDR2 SVGAGI. This CDR3 contains 14 residues. The V gene lost 2 bases and the J gene lost 1 base, with 8 bases spanning the gap. The CDR3 region has the DNA TGTGCCAGCAGTTACCGGACATCGAACACTGAAGCTTTCTTT. Translation: CASSYRTSNTEAFF.

This clone was seen a handful of times. The chain has TRBV19 and TRBJ1-2, with D unresolved. The CDR3 runs to 13 residues. V was cut by 6 bases and J by 2 bases, with 10 bases left in between. Per germline, CDR1 LNHDA and CDR2 SQIVND (reference sequence). As DNA, the CDR3 is TGTGCCAGTAGCCTGACGGACAACTATGGCTACACCTTC. Protein: CASSLTDNYGYTF.